This paragraph covers one TCR beta chain sequence. This sample was included in a study of blood T cell repertoires in COVID-19. Clones were sequenced by immunoSEQ multiplex PCR, and TCRdb holds only the in-frame ones, with some missing. The sample has about 90,000 clones, 80% seen once. The CDR3 extends over 15 amino acids. V shed 1 base and J shed 1 base, with 8 bases lying between them. Germline-derived CDR1 and CDR2 are MGHRA and YSYEKL. The clonotype originates from a woman in her seventies with acute or convalescent COVID-19. Sequencing input: peripheral blood. V usage is TRBV4-1 and J usage is TRBJ2-1, with unresolved D. CDR3 bases: TGCGCCAGCAGCCAAGCCCAGTTTTCCTACAATGAGCAGTTCTTC. Translation: CASSQAQFSYNEQFF.